This T cell receptor beta chain emerged from a study of regulatory T cells in long-lasting Graves disease. Trimming cost V 2 bases and J 2 bases, with 10 bases left between them. Germline V gene lookup returns CDR1 MNHEY and CDR2 SMNVEV (reference sequence). This CDR3 is built from 14 residues. Combining iRepertoire HTBI primers with Arm-PCR of CDR3 regions, the authors built TCR beta libraries. TCRdb passed the multiplex PCR reads through MiXCR, listing each CDR3 protein once. In the table there are around 340,000 distinct CDR3 sequences, around a fifth of which are singletons. The time point here: persistent/refractory GD, antithyroid drugs over 5 years with positive TRAb. PBMC-derived RNA was used for the TCR library. Many counts were recorded for this clonotype.

This TCR came from a female donor with Graves disease. This material consisted of peripheral blood mononuclear cells (PBMCs), taken when the disease was refractory, from a patient treated with antithyroid drugs. This chain joins TRBV27 and TRBJ2-7; D gene ambiguous. The CDR3 sequence: CASSLTPSPYEQYF. In nucleotides, the CDR3 is TGTGCCAGCAGTTTAACCCCCAGCCCCTACGAGCAGTACTTC.